Listed here are 5 T cell receptor beta chains from one sample, sequenced in a study of CXCR3-negative and CXCR3-positive naive CD8 T cells. In preparing the TRB cDNA libraries, 5' RACE with UMI labels was used. For each CDR3 protein, TCRdb gives one entry from its re-call of the 5' RACE reads, without DNA. This repertoire includes 45,000 to 65,000 distinct CDR3 sequences. Sequencing input: naive CXCR3- CD8+ T cells from blood. As for subset: CD45RO-CCR7+CD27+CD95- naive CD8+ T cells lacking CXCR3 (TNR3-). These receptors were obtained from a human donor in good health. Some clones in this sample may be carry-over from other donors' samples.

The rearrangement links TRBV29-1 to TRBJ2-7; TCRdb indicates TRBD1, and absent DNA this call remains unverified. CDR3 length equals 13 residues. Germline V CDR1 and CDR2: SQVTM, ANQGSEA. CDR3 amino acids: CSVAPPNSYEQYF.

The chain carries TRBV7-9 and TRBJ2-3; without DNA, the TCRdb call of TRBD2 cannot be checked. There are 18 residues in the CDR3. Germline V gene sequence: CDR1 SEHNR, CDR2 FQNEAQ (reference sequence). CDR3 in amino acids: CASSPHEEGMRVTDTQYF.

This chain links TRBV29-1 with TRBJ1-1. Germline V CDR1 and CDR2: SQVTM, ANQGSEA. The CDR3 totals 13 residues. CDR3 loop: CSVSGRDNTEAFF.

V gene TRBV4-3 combines with J gene TRBJ2-7; checking the TCRdb D call of TRBD1 is not possible without DNA. The CDR3 is 15 amino acids. The germline gives CDR1 LGHNA, CDR2 YSLEER. CDR3 sequence: CASSQEGGAPYEQYF.

The V gene is TRBV29-1, the J gene TRBJ2-3; lacking DNA, the TRBD1 call made by TCRdb goes unchecked. Germline V lookup: CDR1 SQVTM, CDR2 ANQGSEA. This CDR3 is 14 amino acids long. The CDR3 loop is CSVEGEDRADTQYF.